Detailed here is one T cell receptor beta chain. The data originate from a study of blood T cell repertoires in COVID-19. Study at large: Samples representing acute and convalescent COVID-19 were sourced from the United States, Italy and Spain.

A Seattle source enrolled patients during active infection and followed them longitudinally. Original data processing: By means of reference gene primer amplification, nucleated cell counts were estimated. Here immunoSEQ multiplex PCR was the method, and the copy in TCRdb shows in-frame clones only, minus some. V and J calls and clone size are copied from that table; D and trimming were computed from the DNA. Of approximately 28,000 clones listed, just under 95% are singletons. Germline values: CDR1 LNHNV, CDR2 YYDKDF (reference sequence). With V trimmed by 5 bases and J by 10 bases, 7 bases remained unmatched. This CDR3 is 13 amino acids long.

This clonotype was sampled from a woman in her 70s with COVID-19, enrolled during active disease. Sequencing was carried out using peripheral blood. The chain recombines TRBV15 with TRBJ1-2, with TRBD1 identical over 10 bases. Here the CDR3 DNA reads TGTGCCACCAGCCCACCGGGACAGGGGAACTACACCTTC. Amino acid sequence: CATSPPGQGNYTF.